One sample yielded the 9 T cell receptor beta chains listed below, sequenced in a study of cytomegalovirus exposure and HLA in healthy donors (dated by TCRdb to about 2017). Library preparation was by the immunoSEQ multiplex PCR assay. The multiplex PCR relied on a mix of 60 forward primers for TCR Vbeta segments and 13 reverse primers for TCR Jbeta segments. What TCRdb holds here is the immuneACCESS table cut down to in-frame rearrangements. Part of the clones is not present; checked against another copy, under half of the missing clones reflect an unresolved V gene, and the others are unexplained. The sample table contains tens of thousands of clones; only one count was recorded for 75% to 85% of them. 5% to 6.5% of the sample is in the top ten clones. Input material: PBMCs. These receptors were taken from a male donor in good health and CMV-seronegative.

The V and J genes are TRBV6-1 and TRBJ1-4; D unresolved. This CDR3 comprises 14 residues. Germline V gene data show CDR1 as MNHNS and CDR2 as SASEGT. The V and J ends lost 5 bases and 7 bases respectively, with 14 bases between them. CDR3 bases: TGTGCCAGCAGTCGCGTTGGAGACGCTGAAAAACTGTTTTTT. Protein: CASSRVGDAEKLFF.

The rearrangement joins TRBV28 to TRBJ2-6; D is possibly TRBD1 (5 bases). Per the germline V gene, CDR1 is MDHEN and CDR2 is SYDVKM. The CDR3 contains 16 residues. V was cut by 2 bases and J by 0 bases, with 8 bases left in between. The CDR3 loop reads CASSLQGVSGANVLTF. In DNA, the CDR3 is TGTGCCAGCAGTTTACAAGGGGTCTCTGGGGCCAACGTCCTGACTTTC. Combining the CDR3 with reference TRBV28 and TRBJ2-6 gives the whole variable domain DVKVTQSSRYLVKRTGEKVFLECVQDMDHENMFWYRQDPGLGLRLIYFSYDVKMKEKGDIPEGYSVSREKKERFSLILESASTNQTSMYLCASSLQGVSGANVLTFGAGSRLTVL.

V gene TRBV29-1 combines with J gene TRBJ1-3, with 9 bases fitting TRBD1. CDR3 size: 15 residues. The junction had 5 bases not matched to a gene; V was cut back by 5 bases and J by 0 bases. The germline gives CDR1 SQVTM, CDR2 ANQGSEA. The CDR3 sequence is CSVRTGAHSGNTIYF. CDR3 nucleotides: TGCAGCGTTCGGACAGGGGCCCACTCTGGAAACACCATATATTTT.

This chain uses TRBV5-1 with TRBJ1-1; 9 bases match TRBD1. This CDR3 comprises 14 residues. Germline V gene lookup returns CDR1 SGHRS and CDR2 YFSETQ. With V trimmed by 2 bases and J by 4 bases, 3 bases remained unmatched. Here the CDR3 reads CASSFRDRVTEAFF. CDR3 sequence (DNA): TGCGCCAGCAGCTTCCGGGACAGGGTCACTGAAGCTTTCTTT. Full variable domain (remainder filled in from reference TRBV5-1 and TRBJ1-1): KAGVTQTPRYLIKTRGQQVTLSCSPISGHRSVSWYQQTPGQGLQFLFEYFSETQRNKGNFPGRFSGRQFSNSRSEMNVSTLELGDSALYLCASSFRDRVTEAFFGQGTRLTVV.

The rearrangement joins TRBV6-1 to TRBJ1-1; D uncertain. Germline V gives CDR1 MNHNS, CDR2 SASEGT. V was shortened by 3 bases and J by 10 bases, with 15 bases between the two germline ends. The CDR3 extends over 13 amino acids. This CDR3 reads CASSDVSSSGAFF. DNA of the CDR3: TGTGCCAGCAGTGATGTCTCGTCTTCGGGAGCTTTCTTT.

This clone occurred a few times. This chain joins TRBV5-1 and TRBJ1-1; D is unclear. Trimming took off 4 bases at V and 2 bases at J, with 9 bases between the two ends. CDR3 length: 13 residues. CDR1 and CDR2 (germline): SGHRS, YFSETQ. The CDR3 DNA is TGCGCCAGCAGCCGCGAGGGAAACACTGAAGCTTTCTTT. Translation: CASSREGNTEAFF.

V is TRBV18 and J is TRBJ1-4; D might be TRBD1 (6 bases). This CDR3 spans 19 amino acids. V lost 0 bases to trimming and J lost 7 bases, with 24 bases between them. CDR1 is KGHSH, CDR2 LQKENI, per germline. DNA for the CDR3: TGTGCCAGCTCACCACCGGTTTATGGAACGTCTTTAGGGGGTGAAAAACTGTTTTTT. Protein product: CASSPPVYGTSLGGEKLFF.

The V and J genes are TRBV6-1 and TRBJ1-6, with D hard to call. This CDR3 is built from 13 residues. Germline CDR1 reads MNHNS; CDR2 reads SASEGT. V shed 8 bases and J shed 8 bases, with 13 bases lying between them. The CDR3 reads CASGESIDSPLHF. DNA of the CDR3: TGTGCCAGCGGGGAGTCTATAGATTCACCCCTCCACTTT.

The V and J genes are TRBV10-3 and TRBJ1-3; D not certain. CDR1 is ENHRY and CDR2 is SYGVKD in the germline V gene. V was clipped by 0 bases and J by 0 bases, with 12 bases between them. The CDR3 contains 17 residues. The CDR3 nucleotides are TGTGCCATCAGTGAGTCTATTGGACTGTTCTCTGGAAACACCATATATTTT. Translation gives CAISESIGLFSGNTIYF.